A single sample gave rise to the 32 T cell receptor beta chains below, sequenced in a study of blood T cell repertoires in COVID-19. Data came from immunoSEQ multiplex PCR; TCRdb stores just in-frame clones and leaves some out. The sample includes roughly 330,000 clones, over 70% of them seen just once. Sequences were obtained from peripheral blood. The receptors were sampled from a woman in her forties or fifties with acute or convalescent COVID-19.

To note about this clone: Other DNA sequences in this specimen translate into the identical CDR3. The rearrangement uses TRBV5-1 and TRBJ1-1, with D uncertain. Per the germline V gene, CDR1 is SGHRS and CDR2 is YFSETQ. V was cut by 3 bases and J by 1 base, with 7 bases left in between. This CDR3 has 13 residues. The CDR3 reads CASSSPGNTEAFF. The CDR3 DNA reads TGCGCCAGCAGCTCCCCAGGGAACACTGAAGCTTTCTTT.

This chain links TRBV11-1 with TRBJ2-2; D perhaps matches TRBD2 (5 bases). CDR3 length equals 15 residues. Germline V lookup: CDR1 SGHAT, CDR2 FQDESV (reference sequence). V lost 8 bases to trimming and J lost 5 bases, with 18 bases between them. CDR3 loop: CASSPEEDLTGELFF. CDR3 DNA: TGTGCCAGCTCCCCCGAGGAGGACCTAACCGGGGAGCTGTTTTTT.

The gene calls are TRBV21-1 and TRBJ1-5; the D call in the table, TRBD1, was not verified against the DNA. TRBV21-1 is deemed a pseudogene. CDR3 length equals 14 residues. CDR3 sequence reads: CASSKAQINQPQHF. CDR3 DNA: TGTGCCAGCAGCAAAGCTCAGATCAATCAGCCCCAGCATTTT.

The chain joins TRBV27 to TRBJ2-7; 11 nucleotides match TRBD1. Germline CDR1 reads MNHEY; CDR2 reads SMNVEV (reference sequence). V lost 6 bases to trimming and J lost 1 base; unmatched junction nucleotides: 5. The CDR3 covers 15 residues. CDR3 residues: CASSRTGGWSYEQYV. CDR3 bases: TGTGCCAGCAGCAGGACAGGGGGCTGGTCCTACGAGCAGTACGTC.

The V and J genes are TRBV6-5 and TRBJ1-2, with 7 bases identical to TRBD1. Trimming at V came to 5 bases and at J to 2 bases, leaving 8 bases not matched to a gene. CDR1 and CDR2 (germline): MNHEY, SVGAGI. This CDR3 has 15 amino acids. Here the CDR3 reads CASSPGQAGNYGYTF. In DNA, the CDR3 is TGTGCCAGCAGTCCCGGACAGGCTGGAAACTATGGCTACACCTTC.

The V and J genes are TRBV6-5 and TRBJ2-1, with TRBD2 identical over 8 bases. The V gene's germline CDR1 is MNHEY and CDR2 SVGAGI. This CDR3 comprises 12 residues. V lost 10 bases, J lost 5 bases, and 4 bases stayed unmatched. CDR3 in amino acids: CAMSGGHNEQFF. The CDR3 nucleotides read TGTGCCATGAGCGGGGGCCACAATGAGCAGTTCTTC.

V is TRBV3-1 (or the pseudogene TRBV3-2) and J is TRBJ1-1, with D possibly TRBD1 on 5 matching bases. CDR3 length: 14 amino acids. The V end was cut by 6 bases, the J end by 3 bases, with 14 bases between. Germline V gives CDR1 LGHDT, CDR2 YNNKEL (reference sequence). This CDR3 reads CASSPRVGDTEAFF. CDR3 nucleotides: TGTGCCAGCAGTCCCAGGGTTGGCGACACTGAAGCTTTCTTT.

This chain uses TRBV3-1 (or the pseudogene TRBV3-2) with TRBJ2-5; 9 bases match TRBD2. CDR1 is LGHDT and CDR2 is YNNKEL in the germline V gene (reference sequence). V lost 0 bases and J lost 3; bases outside the gene matches: 2. The CDR3 runs to 15 residues. CDR3: CASSQEAGGEETQYF. CDR3 in DNA: TGTGCCAGCAGCCAAGAGGCGGGGGGGGAAGAGACCCAGTACTTC.

The chain combines TRBV18 with TRBJ1-5, with 8 bases matching TRBD1. CDR1 and CDR2 from the germline V gene are KGHSH and LQKENI. Trimming removed 3 bases from V and 6 bases from J; junction bases left unmatched: 1. The CDR3 sequence is 13 residues long. The CDR3 here is CASSPGTGQPQHF. The CDR3 DNA sequence: TGTGCCAGCTCACCGGGGACAGGTCAGCCCCAGCATTTT.

This chain links TRBV5-4 with TRBJ2-2, with 12 positions matching TRBD2. Germline CDR1 and CDR2: SGHNT and YYREEE (reference sequence). V was clipped by 4 bases and J by 2 bases; unmatched bases: 6. This CDR3 has 17 amino acids. The CDR3 DNA reads TGTGCCAGCAGCCGCGAGGGACTAGCGGGTAACACCGGGGAGCTGTTTTTT. Residues: CASSREGLAGNTGELFF. The whole variable domain, filled in from reference TRBV5-4 and TRBJ2-2, reads ETGVTQSPTHLIKTRGQQVTLRCSSQSGHNTVSWYQQALGQGPQFIFQYYREEENGRGNFPPRFSGLQFPNYSSELNVNALELDDSALYLCASSREGLAGNTGELFFGEGSRLTVL.

The CDR3 here is CASSKHVTGDPGRELFF. The CDR3, as DNA: TGTGCCAGCAGCAAGCACGTCACAGGCGACCCCGGCCGGGAGCTGTTTTTT. The gene calls are TRBV7-2 and TRBJ2-2, with D possibly TRBD1 on 5 matching bases. The CDR3 consists of 17 residues. V dropped 5 bases and J dropped 9 bases, with 25 bases sitting between them. CDR1 and CDR2 from the germline V gene are SGHTA and FQGNSA.

This clone came up a few times. This chain connects TRBV5-1 to TRBJ2-5; 8 bases are shared with TRBD2. The CDR3 loop spans 14 amino acids. Germline values: CDR1 SGHRS, CDR2 YFSETQ. The J segment lost 0 bases and the V segment lost 5 bases, leaving 3 bases of the junction unmatched. As DNA, the CDR3 is TGCGCCAGCAGGGCGACTAGCGACCAAGAGACCCAGTACTTC. Amino acid sequence: CASRATSDQETQYF. Supplemented by reference TRBV5-1 and TRBJ2-5, the full variable domain reads KAGVTQTPRYLIKTRGQQVTLSCSPISGHRSVSWYQQTPGQGLQFLFEYFSETQRNKGNFPGRFSGRQFSNSRSEMNVSTLELGDSALYLCASRATSDQETQYFGPGTRLLVL.

This chain connects TRBV30 to TRBJ2-3, with 8 positions matching TRBD2. CDR1 GTSNPN and CDR2 SVGIG come from the germline V gene (reference sequence). Losses at the gene ends were 0 bases for V and 2 bases for J; bases not matched to a gene: 7. CDR3 length: 16 amino acids. The CDR3 region is CAWSVLSGGVTDTQYF. CDR3 DNA sequence: TGTGCCTGGAGTGTACTGTCGGGAGGGGTCACAGATACGCAGTATTTT.

The chain recombines TRBV28 with TRBJ2-7; tentative D call: TRBD2 (5 bases). V was clipped by 6 bases and J by 4 bases, with 16 bases between them. CDR1 is MDHEN, CDR2 SYDVKM, per germline. CDR3 length: 14 residues. CDR3 nucleotides: TGTGCCAGCAGGTCCAGGACGGGATTATACGAGCAGTACTTC. Translated, it gives CASRSRTGLYEQYF.

Only one count was recorded for this clone. The chain is built from TRBV6-5 and TRBJ2-3, with D uncertain. Trimming left V 3 bases short and J 1 base short, with 8 bases between. Looked up from germline, CDR1 is MNHEY and CDR2 is SVGAGI. The CDR3 sequence is 14 residues long. As DNA, the CDR3 is TGTGCCAGCAGTTATGCCGGAGGCACAGATACGCAGTATTTT. Its translation is CASSYAGGTDTQYF.

The chain recombines TRBV6-6 with TRBJ1-2, with D unresolved. V gave up 6 bases and J gave up 4 bases, with 12 bases separating them. Germline-derived CDR1 and CDR2 are MNHNY and SVGAGI (reference sequence). This CDR3 region has 13 residues. CDR3 sequence (DNA): TGTGCCAGCAGCCCGGGAGAACTCTATGGCTACACCTTC. This encodes CASSPGELYGYTF.

This sequence joins TRBV5-1 and TRBJ1-1, with a weak D call TRBD1 (5 bases). Trimming cost V 4 bases and J 4 bases, with 17 bases left between them. The CDR3 has 15 amino acids. CDR1 is SGHRS and CDR2 is YFSETQ in the germline V gene. This CDR3 is CASSLYGQGGTEAFF. CDR3 bases: TGCGCCAGCAGCCTCTACGGGCAGGGTGGCACTGAAGCTTTCTTT.

The J gene is TRBJ1-2, the V gene TRBV6-4; 8 bases are shared with TRBD1. With V trimmed by 5 bases and J by 8 bases, 10 bases remained unmatched. The CDR3 sequence is 14 residues long. Germline V CDR1 and CDR2: MRHNA, SNTAGT. As DNA, the CDR3 is TGTGCCAGCAGTTCGGACAGGGTTGATAGAGGCTACACCTTC. Amino acids: CASSSDRVDRGYTF.

The CDR3 DNA is TGTGCCAGCAGTGAAGGGACTAGGGATGAAAAACTGTTTTTT. Its protein product is CASSEGTRDEKLFF. This chain joins TRBV25-1 and TRBJ1-4, with a possible D match to TRBD1 (5 bases). CDR3 length: 14 residues. From germline, CDR1 is MGHDK and CDR2 SYGVNS. Trimming took off 2 bases at V and 6 bases at J, with 10 bases between the two ends.

The chain uses TRBV12-3 or TRBV12-4 and TRBJ2-6; 9 nucleotides match TRBD1. V dropped 7 bases and J dropped 12; count of bases not matched to a gene: 7. The CDR3 runs to 13 residues. The CDR3 region has the DNA TGTGCCAGCAAGCCGGGACAGGGCATCGTCCTGACTTTC. It specifies CASKPGQGIVLTF.

This clone was detected once. The chain employs TRBV9 and TRBJ2-2; no clear D. The length of the CDR3 is 11 residues. Germline loops: CDR1 SGDLS, CDR2 YYNGEE. The V and J ends lost 3 bases and 7 bases respectively, with 4 bases between them. CDR3 sequence (DNA): TGTGCCAGCAGCGGCGTCGGGGAGCTGTTTTTT. It is translated as CASSGVGELFF.

This clone was found a few times. The chain joins TRBV30 to TRBJ1-5, with 9 nucleotides matching TRBD1. After removal of 1 base from V and 9 bases from J, the junction contained 7 bases not matched to a gene. The CDR3 has 14 amino acids. CDR1 is GTSNPN and CDR2 is SVGIG in the germline V gene (reference sequence). CDR3 region: CAWSATGGGGPQHF. CDR3 DNA: TGTGCCTGGAGTGCAACAGGGGGCGGTGGGCCCCAGCATTTT.

The chain carries TRBV6-1 and TRBJ1-1; D is uncertain. Germline V CDR1 and CDR2: MNHNS, SASEGT. The CDR3 is 13 amino acids. V was clipped by 2 bases and J by 4 bases, with 8 bases between them. The CDR3 region has the DNA TGTGCCAGCAGTGAATTCACTTCCACTGAAGCTTTCTTT. Its translation: CASSEFTSTEAFF.

This clone has a handful of counts. The chain couples TRBV19 to TRBJ1-1; D is unresolved. CDR1 is LNHDA and CDR2 is SQIVND in the germline V gene (reference sequence). The CDR3 has 14 residues. Trimming took 5 bases from V and 4 from J, leaving 14 bases between them. The CDR3 loop is CASSSGPGGTEAFF. CDR3 in DNA: TGTGCCAGTAGTTCGGGTCCTGGTGGCACTGAAGCTTTCTTT.

V is TRBV16 and J is TRBJ1-1; a possible D gene is TRBD1 (5 bases). Germline CDR1 reads KGHSY; CDR2 reads FQNENV. The germline V and J ends were trimmed by 9 bases and 3 bases, with 14 bases remaining between them. The CDR3 spans 13 residues. CDR3 sequence (DNA): TGTGCCAGTGTGGACAATCGGGACACTGAAGCTTTCTTT. It codes for CASVDNRDTEAFF.

The chain uses TRBV9 and TRBJ2-1; D is undetermined. Deletions cut 4 bases from V and 0 bases from J, with 11 bases between. The CDR3 totals 15 residues. Germline V gene sequence: CDR1 SGDLS, CDR2 YYNGEE. CDR3 region: CASSFRLHSYNEQFF. DNA for the CDR3: TGTGCCAGCAGCTTCCGACTGCACTCCTACAATGAGCAGTTCTTC. The entire variable domain, with the rest obtained from reference TRBV9 and TRBJ2-1, is as follows: DSGVTQTPKHLITATGQRVTLRCSPRSGDLSVYWYQQSLDQGLQFLIQYYNGEERAKGNILERFSAQQFPDLHSELNLSSLELGDSALYFCASSFRLHSYNEQFFGPGTRLTVL.

The chain recombines TRBV6-5 with TRBJ1-1; D not certain. The CDR3 runs 16 residues. Between the trimmed V and J ends, which lost 3 bases and 7 bases, there was a span of 21 bases. Per germline, CDR1 MNHEY and CDR2 SVGAGI. CDR3 sequence: CASSYIAGNLELEAFF. CDR3 nucleotide sequence: TGTGCCAGCAGTTATATTGCGGGCAACTTGGAGCTTGAAGCTTTCTTT.

This clone was observed a single time. The chain employs TRBV21-1 and TRBJ1-5; the table names TRBD1, a call not compared with the DNA. TRBV21-1 corresponds to a pseudogene. This CDR3 is 18 amino acids long. CDR3 amino acids: CASSVGGLPYISNQPQHF. The CDR3 nucleotides read TGTGCCAGCAGCGTTGGGGGCCTCCCATATATCAGCAATCAGCCCCAGCATTTT.

This rearrangement joins TRBV10-3 to TRBJ2-2; D perhaps matches TRBD2 (6 bases). CDR3 length: 14 amino acids. Germline values: CDR1 ENHRY, CDR2 SYGVKD. Trimming took 6 bases from V and 1 from J, leaving 9 bases between them. The CDR3 coding sequence is TGTGCCATCAGGGAAGCGGGGAACACCGGGGAGCTGTTTTTT. Translation gives CAIREAGNTGELFF.

The gene calls are TRBV15 and TRBJ1-6; no clear D gene. The V gene's germline CDR1 is LNHNV and CDR2 YYDKDF (reference sequence). CDR3 length: 14 amino acids. Trimming shortened V by 5 bases and J by 0 bases, and 5 bases separated the two germline ends. CDR3 region: CATSPSSYNSPLHF. The CDR3 nucleotides read TGTGCCACCAGCCCGAGCTCCTATAATTCACCCCTCCACTTT.

V and J are TRBV5-1 and TRBJ1-4; tentatively, D is TRBD1 (5 bases). The CDR3 is made up of 17 amino acids. Germline CDR1 reads SGHRS; CDR2 reads YFSETQ. V dropped 0 bases and J dropped 3 bases, with 15 bases sitting between them. CDR3 coding DNA: TGCGCCAGCAGCTTGGTAGCGGGACCTCCTTCTAATGAAAAACTGTTTTTT. This sequence encodes CASSLVAGPPSNEKLFF. The whole variable domain, filled in from reference TRBV5-1 and TRBJ1-4, reads KAGVTQTPRYLIKTRGQQVTLSCSPISGHRSVSWYQQTPGQGLQFLFEYFSETQRNKGNFPGRFSGRQFSNSRSEMNVSTLELGDSALYLCASSLVAGPPSNEKLFFGSGTQLSVL.

In this sample, this clone turned up once. The chain is built from TRBV28 and TRBJ2-7, with D tentatively TRBD1 (5 bases). The CDR3 covers 13 residues. The V end was cut by 2 bases, the J end by 7 bases, with 12 bases between. Per the germline V gene, CDR1 is MDHEN and CDR2 is SYDVKM. The CDR3 DNA reads TGTGCCAGCAGTTTAGGGTACAGGATGGAGCAGTACGTC. The encoded protein is CASSLGYRMEQYV.